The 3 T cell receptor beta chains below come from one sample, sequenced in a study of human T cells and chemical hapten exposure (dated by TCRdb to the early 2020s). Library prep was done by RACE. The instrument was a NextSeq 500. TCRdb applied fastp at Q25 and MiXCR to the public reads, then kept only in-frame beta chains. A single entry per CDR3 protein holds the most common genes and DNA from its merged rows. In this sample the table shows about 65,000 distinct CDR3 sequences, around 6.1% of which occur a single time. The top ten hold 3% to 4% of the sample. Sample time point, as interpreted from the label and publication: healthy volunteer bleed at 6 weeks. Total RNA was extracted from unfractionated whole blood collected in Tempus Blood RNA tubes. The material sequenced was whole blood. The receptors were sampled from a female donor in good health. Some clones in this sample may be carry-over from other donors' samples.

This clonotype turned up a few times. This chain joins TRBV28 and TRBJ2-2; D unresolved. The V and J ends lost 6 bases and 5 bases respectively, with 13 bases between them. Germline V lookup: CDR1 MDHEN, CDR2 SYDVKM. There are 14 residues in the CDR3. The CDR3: CASRVRSRTGELFF. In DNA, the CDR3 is TGTGCCAGCAGGGTCAGGTCCCGAACCGGGGAGCTGTTTTTT.

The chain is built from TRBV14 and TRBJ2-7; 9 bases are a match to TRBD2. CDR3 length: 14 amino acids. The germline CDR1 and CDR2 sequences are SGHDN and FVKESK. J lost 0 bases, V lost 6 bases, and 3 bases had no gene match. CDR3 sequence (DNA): TGTGCCAGCAGAACTAGCGGGTTCTCCTACGAGCAGTACTTC. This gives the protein CASRTSGFSYEQYF.

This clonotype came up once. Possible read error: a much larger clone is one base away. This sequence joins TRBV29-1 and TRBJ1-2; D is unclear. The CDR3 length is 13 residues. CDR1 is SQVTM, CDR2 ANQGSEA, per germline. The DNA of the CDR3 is TGCAGCGTCGGGCGGTCCTTAAACTATGGCTACGCCTTC. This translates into CSVGRSLNYGYAF. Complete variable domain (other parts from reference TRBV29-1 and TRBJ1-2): SAVISQKPSRDICQRGTSLTIQCQVDSQVTMMFWYRQQPGQSLTLIATANQGSEATYESGFVIDKFPISRPNLTFSTLTVSNMSPEDSSIYLCSVGRSLNYGYAFGSGTRLTVV.